These 3 T cell receptor beta chains originate from one sample sequenced in a study of human T cells and chemical hapten exposure. TCRdb re-derived calls from the RACE reads in MiXCR, one entry per CDR3 protein. The data show about 40,000 distinct CDR3 sequences, with 3% to 3.5% seen just once and 6.7% held by the top ten. The time point: patch test 2, 6 weeks after DPC sensitization. Treatment described: therapeutic diphenylcyclopropenone sensitization with weekly scalp DPC. Sequencing was performed on whole blood, taken in connection with sensitization to the hapten diphenylcyclopropenone (DPC). The source is a man between 40 and 49 years old with alopecia areata. Some clones in this sample may be carry-over from other donors' samples.

This clonotype occurred many times. The J gene is TRBJ2-5, the V gene TRBV7-9; 8 nucleotides align to TRBD2. CDR1 is SEHNR, CDR2 FQNEAQ, per germline (reference sequence). The ends lost 0 bases at V and 4 bases at J; junction bases unmatched: 7. The length of the CDR3 is 16 residues. CDR3 DNA: TGTGCCAGCAGCTTAGCCGGCGGGGGGCTTGGAGAGACCCAGTACTTC. Translated: CASSLAGGGLGETQYF.

The sample holds many counts of this clonotype. V and J are TRBV30 and TRBJ2-7; a possible D gene is TRBD2 (5 bases). CDR1 and CDR2 (germline): GTSNPN, SVGIG (reference sequence). The CDR3 runs to 12 residues. The V end lost 1 base, the J end lost 3 bases, and 7 bases lay between the germline ends. The CDR3 is CAWSASRYEQYF. CDR3 DNA: TGTGCCTGGAGTGCTAGCCGCTACGAGCAGTACTTC.

This clonotype was counted ten times or more. The CDR3 is CASSQSGYTDTQYF. CDR3 sequence (DNA): TGTGCCAGCAGCCAGAGCGGTTACACAGATACGCAGTATTTT. V gene TRBV14 combines with J gene TRBJ2-3; perhaps TRBD2 as D (5 bases). CDR1 and CDR2 from the germline V gene are SGHDN and FVKESK. The CDR3 is 14 residues long. Trimming stripped 3 bases from V and 2 bases from J, with 9 bases between.